This is a list of T cell receptor beta chains from one sample in a study of vaccination and CD4 T cells after COVID-19. Via MiXCR, TCRdb re-called the PCR reads, giving one row per CDR3 protein. Of tens of thousands of distinct CDR3 sequences in the sample, under 70% were seen once. Antigen specificity for these receptors is unknown. The source was CD4+ T cells from blood, cultured in vitro, collected after SARS-CoV-2 vaccination. The receptors were sampled from a human donor who received a COVID-19 vaccine. Each CDR3 is given with its conserved first and last residue. A D gene is named only where the DNA matches it firmly. Clone size appears in some rows only: once, few, many, or a class for an expanded clone.

j_call clone_size v_call d_call cdr3_aa cdr3_nt
TRBJ1-1 . TRBV6-1 . CASSPDPNTEAFF TGTGCCAGCAGTCCCGATCCAAACACTGAAGCTTTCTTT
TRBJ1-3 . TRBV2 . CASRYDSSGNTIYF TGTGCCAGCAGATACGATAGCTCTGGAAACACCATATATTTT
TRBJ1-2 few TRBV2 TRBD1 CASSLIGQGASGYTF TGTGCCAGCAGCCTGATCGGACAGGGGGCCTCTGGCTACACCTTC
TRBJ2-7 . TRBV20-1 . CSASGQGGRYEQYF TGCAGTGCTAGCGGACAGGGAGGGCGCTACGAGCAGTACTTC
TRBJ2-3 . TRBV12-3/TRBV12-4 . CASTSPVESDTQYF TGTGCCAGCACCTCCCCCGTAGAGTCAGATACGCAGTATTTT
TRBJ1-5 . TRBV20-1 TRBD1 CSARVFGTGAGGQPQHF TGCAGTGCTAGAGTTTTCGGGACAGGGGCCGGAGGTCAGCCCCAGCATTTT
TRBJ1-6 . TRBV7-9 . CASSLAPPGVGAPRPLHF TGTGCCAGCAGCTTAGCTCCCCCGGGGGTCGGGGCCCCAAGGCCCCTCCACTTT
TRBJ2-5 . TRBV12-5 TRBD2 CASGGGGLAGVVKTQYF TGTGCTAGTGGCGGCGGAGGACTAGCGGGGGTAGTAAAGACCCAGTACTTC
TRBJ2-7 . TRBV25-1 TRBD2 CASSTSGGAFEQYF TGTGCCAGCAGTACTAGCGGGGGGGCCTTCGAGCAGTACTTC
TRBJ1-2 few TRBV30 TRBD1 CAWSVRQGYGYTF TGTGCCTGGAGTGTACGACAGGGATATGGCTACACCTTC
TRBJ1-5 few TRBV7-9 . CASSLGVGGNSNQPQHF TGTGCCAGCAGCTTAGGGGTGGGGGGGAATAGCAATCAGCCCCAGCATTTT
TRBJ1-2 once TRBV7-8 TRBD1 CASSLDRGFLYGYTF TGTGCCAGCAGCTTGGACAGGGGCTTCCTCTATGGCTACACCTTC
TRBJ1-2 few TRBV24-1 TRBD1 CATSDIYRGDYGYTF TGTGCCACCAGTGATATCTACAGGGGGGACTATGGCTACACCTTC
TRBJ2-7 . TRBV5-1 . CASSLAVAVDEQYF TGCGCCAGCAGCTTGGCGGTAGCGGTGGACGAGCAGTACTTC
TRBJ2-1 . TRBV19 TRBD1 CASSIGTGALSYNEQFF TGTGCCAGTAGTATCGGGACAGGGGCCCTCTCCTACAATGAGCAGTTCTTC
TRBJ2-5 few TRBV7-7 TRBD2 CASSTLRGGQETQYF TGTGCCAGCAGCACACTGCGGGGGGGGCAAGAGACCCAGTACTTC
TRBJ2-1 few TRBV12-5 TRBD1 CASGLVRDRGLNWGYNEQFF TGTGCTAGTGGTTTGGTACGGGACAGGGGCCTCAATTGGGGATACAATGAGCAGTTCTTC
TRBJ2-3 . TRBV15 TRBD2 CATSRDGRGGRDTQYF TGTGCCACCAGCAGAGACGGGCGGGGGGGCCGAGATACGCAGTATTTT
TRBJ1-1 . TRBV7-2 . CASSPQGLNTEAFF TGTGCCAGCAGCCCTCAGGGTTTGAACACTGAAGCTTTCTTT
TRBJ2-7 . TRBV4-2 . CASSRGTASYEQYF TGTGCCAGCAGCAGGGGGACGGCTTCCTACGAGCAGTACTTC
TRBJ2-7 . TRBV19 . CASSMDTGISEQYF TGTGCCAGTAGTATGGATACAGGGATTAGCGAGCAGTACTTC
TRBJ1-1 . TRBV7-8 TRBD1 CASRETGGSNTEAFF TGTGCCAGCAGGGAGACAGGGGGATCAAACACTGAAGCTTTCTTT
TRBJ2-7 few TRBV7-9 TRBD1 CASSLEGQGAHSYEQYF TGTGCCAGCAGCTTAGAGGGACAGGGGGCGCACTCCTACGAGCAGTACTTC
TRBJ2-1 . TRBV20-1 . CSASPPGARGNEQFF TGCAGTGCTAGCCCACCAGGGGCTCGGGGCAATGAGCAGTTCTTC
TRBJ2-5 . TRBV6-1 . CASSHGTEETQYF TGTGCCAGCAGTCACGGGACGGAAGAGACCCAGTACTTC
TRBJ2-3 . TRBV20-1 TRBD2 CSALPLAGTTDTQYF TGCAGTGCTCTTCCTCTAGCGGGGACCACAGATACGCAGTATTTT
TRBJ1-2 . TRBV27 TRBD1 CASSPFGTGLRYGYTF TGTGCCAGCAGTCCATTCGGGACAGGGTTGCGCTATGGCTACACCTTC
TRBJ2-7 . TRBV5-4 TRBD2 CASSSHSGSSSYEQYF TGTGCCAGCAGCTCCCATAGCGGGAGCAGCTCCTACGAGCAGTACTTC
TRBJ1-5 . TRBV12-3/TRBV12-4 . CASSLGENQPQHF TGTGCCAGCAGTTTAGGGGAAAATCAGCCCCAGCATTTT
TRBJ1-3 once TRBV28 . CASRGDGDHRRGNTIYF TGTGCCAGCAGGGGGGACGGAGACCATCGGAGGGGAAACACCATATATTTT
TRBJ2-7 . TRBV20-1 TRBD1 CSAKRGDRGSEQYF TGCAGTGCTAAAAGGGGGGACAGGGGCAGCGAGCAGTACTTC
TRBJ2-5 once TRBV24-1 TRBD2 CATSVAGDQETQYF TGTGCCACCAGTGTGGCGGGGGACCAAGAGACCCAGTACTTC
TRBJ1-1 few TRBV19 TRBD1 CASSIGVGRGLTEAFF TGTGCCAGTAGTATAGGGGTAGGAAGGGGGCTCACTGAAGCTTTCTTT
TRBJ1-5 few TRBV6-5 . CASSLQGNQPQHF TGTGCCAGCAGTTTGCAGGGGAATCAGCCCCAGCATTTT
TRBJ2-1 few TRBV2 . CASSEVRSGGQFF TGTGCCAGCAGTGAAGTTCGGTCAGGTGGGCAGTTCTTC
TRBJ2-1 . TRBV2 . CASSARVYNEQFF TGTGCCAGCAGCGCCAGGGTATACAATGAGCAGTTCTTC
TRBJ2-1 . TRBV7-6 . CASSQGADPAGEQFF TGTGCCAGCAGCCAGGGCGCCGATCCCGCCGGGGAGCAGTTCTTC
TRBJ1-1 . TRBV11-3 . CASSAWYLRKDTEAFF TGTGCCAGCAGCGCCTGGTATCTCCGGAAAGACACTGAAGCTTTCTTT
TRBJ2-3 . TRBV25-1 TRBD2 CASTRGGGTDTQYF TGTGCCAGTACTCGGGGGGGAGGGACAGATACGCAGTATTTT
TRBJ2-1 few TRBV10-3 TRBD2 CAISPTSGPIYNEQFF TGTGCCATCAGTCCGACTAGCGGTCCTATATACAATGAGCAGTTCTTC
TRBJ1-4 . TRBV6-2/TRBV6-3 . CASRSTWDEKLFF TGTGCCAGCAGGAGTACATGGGATGAAAAACTGTTTTTT
TRBJ1-1 . TRBV6-1 . CASRTERTNTEAFF TGTGCCAGCAGGACGGAGAGGACCAACACTGAAGCTTTCTTT
TRBJ1-6 few TRBV12-3/TRBV12-4 TRBD1 CASRGTGDSPLHF TGTGCCAGCAGGGGGACAGGGGATTCACCCCTCCACTTT
TRBJ2-1 . TRBV24-1 . CATSDYKSSYNEQFF TGTGCCACCAGTGACTACAAGAGCTCCTACAATGAGCAGTTCTTC
TRBJ2-2 . TRBV20-1 . CSARETANTGELFF TGCAGTGCTAGAGAGACAGCGAACACCGGGGAGCTGTTTTTT
TRBJ2-3 . TRBV30 . CAWTGTDTQYF TGTGCCTGGACTGGCACAGATACGCAGTATTTT
TRBJ1-5 . TRBV27 . CASSLSMNRVGNQPQHF TGTGCCAGCAGTTTATCAATGAACAGGGTGGGCAATCAGCCCCAGCATTTT
TRBJ1-2 . TRBV30 . CAWFSWRGYTF TGTGCCTGGTTCAGTTGGAGGGGCTACACCTTC
TRBJ1-2 . TRBV6-5 TRBD1 CASSYSGTDGYTF TGTGCCAGCAGTTACTCGGGGACAGATGGCTACACCTTC
TRBJ1-2 . TRBV5-1 TRBD1 CASSPPSPQGAYGYTF TGCGCCAGCAGCCCACCCTCCCCTCAGGGGGCCTATGGCTACACCTTC
TRBJ1-2 . TRBV19 . CASSIHVQGGYTF TGTGCCAGTAGTATTCACGTGCAGGGTGGCTACACCTTC
TRBJ1-5 few TRBV10-3 . CAISKDSYSNQPQHF TGTGCCATCAGTAAAGACAGCTATAGCAATCAGCCCCAGCATTTT
TRBJ2-7 . TRBV6-5 TRBD2 CASSYSTSSYEQYF TGTGCCAGCAGTTACTCGACTAGCAGCTACGAGCAGTACTTC
TRBJ2-5 few TRBV6-2/TRBV6-3 TRBD1 CASSTDMTGKENRDKETQYF TGTGCCAGCAGTACAGACATGACAGGGAAAGAGAACCGGGATAAAGAGACCCAGTACTTC
TRBJ2-5 few TRBV6-1 . CASSEASGSQETQYF TGTGCCAGCAGTGAAGCCTCGGGTTCCCAAGAGACCCAGTACTTC
TRBJ1-4 . TRBV20-1 . CSARRGTNEKLFF TGCAGTGCTAGGAGGGGAACTAATGAAAAACTGTTTTTT
TRBJ1-6 few TRBV19 . CASRRKVDSPLHF TGTGCCAGTAGGCGGAAGGTGGATTCACCCCTCCACTTT